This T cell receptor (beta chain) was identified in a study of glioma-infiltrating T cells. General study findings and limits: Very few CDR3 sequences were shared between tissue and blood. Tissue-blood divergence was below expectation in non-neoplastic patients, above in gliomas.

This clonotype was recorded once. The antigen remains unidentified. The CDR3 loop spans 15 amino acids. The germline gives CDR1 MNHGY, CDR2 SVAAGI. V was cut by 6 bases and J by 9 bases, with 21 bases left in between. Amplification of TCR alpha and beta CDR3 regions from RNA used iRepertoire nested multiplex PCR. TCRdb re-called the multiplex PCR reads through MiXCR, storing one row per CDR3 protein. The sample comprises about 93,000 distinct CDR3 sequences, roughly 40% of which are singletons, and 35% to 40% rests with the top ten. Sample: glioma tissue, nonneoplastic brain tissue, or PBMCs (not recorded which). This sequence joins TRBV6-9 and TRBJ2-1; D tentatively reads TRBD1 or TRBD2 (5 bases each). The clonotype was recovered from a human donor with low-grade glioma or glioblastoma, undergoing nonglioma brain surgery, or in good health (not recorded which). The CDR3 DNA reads TGTGCCAGCAGATTACCGGGACCAGCGTGTAGTGAGCAGTTCTTC. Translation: CASRLPGPACSEQFF.